The rows below give T cell receptor beta chains drawn from one sample of a study of identical twins. TCRdb reprocessed the 5' RACE reads via MiXCR and lists one record per CDR3 protein. The sample records about 550,000 distinct CDR3 sequences, about a fifth being singletons. The same specimen was also included in a second study, on yellow fever vaccine responses in identical twins.

The sample taken for sequencing was CD4+ T cells sorted from blood. The receptor set was obtained from a woman between 18 and 30 years old in good health. CDR3s include the opening cysteine and the closing phenylalanine or tryptophan.

j_call,v_call,cdr3_aa
TRBJ1-1,TRBV4-1,CASSQAGGVTEAFF
TRBJ1-5,TRBV10-3,CAISGGAGQPQHF
TRBJ2-3,TRBV9,CASSPMGDTQYF
TRBJ1-2,TRBV12-3/TRBV12-4,CASSFGGASTSYGYTF
TRBJ2-5,TRBV7-6,CASILVGSGQETQYF
TRBJ1-1,TRBV20-1,CSALLQANTEAFF
TRBJ2-3,TRBV20-1,CSATRGSVGTDTQYF
TRBJ1-6,TRBV11-2,CASRPPGQVNSPLHF
TRBJ2-2,TRBV3-1,CASSPKSGDTGELFF
TRBJ2-1,TRBV14,CASSQGSGRRYNEQFF
TRBJ2-1,TRBV12-3/TRBV12-4,CASSLTPRVAGGRHEQFF
TRBJ2-1,TRBV12-3/TRBV12-4,CASSSLSLLSKNEQFF
TRBJ2-2,TRBV7-9,CASSMTGVNTGELFF
TRBJ2-4,TRBV11-2,CASSLRVIRDPKNIQYF
TRBJ1-1,TRBV28,CATILVPLNTEAFF
TRBJ1-1,TRBV20-1,CSPVNRARNTEAFF
TRBJ2-1,TRBV19,CASLGDEQFF
TRBJ2-7,TRBV5-1,CASSLVAGSYEQYF
TRBJ2-7,TRBV11-1,CASSLHGGGLAEPYEQYF
TRBJ2-2,TRBV12-3/TRBV12-4,CASSPGPAGELFF
TRBJ1-6,TRBV27,CASSLSRRTGASPLHF
TRBJ2-1,TRBV6-5,CASSWILRLSGDNEQFF
TRBJ2-5,TRBV3-1,CASSQSIGTGEETQYF
TRBJ2-6,TRBV20-1,CSARLSGSGANVLTF
TRBJ2-5,TRBV7-9,CASGTAHETQYF
TRBJ2-2,TRBV24-1,CAVVGLPNTGELFF
TRBJ2-5,TRBV3-1,CASSPRGRETQYF
TRBJ1-1,TRBV27,CASSLSSSWGRTEAFF
TRBJ2-1,TRBV12-3/TRBV12-4,CASCPGTGLYEQFF
TRBJ2-6,TRBV10-3,CAISETSQANVLTF
TRBJ2-2,TRBV12-3/TRBV12-4,CASSFGRGNTGELFF
TRBJ1-5,TRBV6-2/TRBV6-3,CASSYSSGSNQPQHF
TRBJ1-2,TRBV6-1,CASIRLTGAGANYGYTF
TRBJ2-1,TRBV20-1,CSARWGWRGDNEQFF
TRBJ2-2,TRBV20-1,CSARERAAGELFF
TRBJ1-1,TRBV29-1,CSVLRVWDTEAFF
TRBJ1-3,TRBV7-6,CASSLGTGVSPGNTIYF
TRBJ2-5,TRBV5-1,CASSFGSGREETQYF
TRBJ2-7,TRBV20-1,CSAYRDSTYEQYF
TRBJ1-1,TRBV2,CASTRTEANTEAFF
TRBJ2-3,TRBV7-2,CASSTRGESTDTQYF
TRBJ2-5,TRBV12-3/TRBV12-4,CASSLVTEQETQYF
TRBJ1-1,TRBV20-1,CSAIGALTGQGATEAFF
TRBJ2-3,TRBV12-3/TRBV12-4,CASTPSGASTDTQYF
TRBJ2-2,TRBV20-1,CSALSPGQVSSGELFF
TRBJ1-6,TRBV7-9,CASSSTNSPLHF
TRBJ2-5,TRBV7-8,CASRSGRPGVTQYF
TRBJ2-7,TRBV5-1,CASSLSGRGGEQYF
TRBJ2-1,TRBV24-1,CATSDSDPRRGHDYNEQFF
TRBJ2-1,TRBV7-3,CASSLTAGEYNEQFF
TRBJ2-1,TRBV20-1,CSARDPGLAGGPKSYNEQFF
TRBJ1-1,TRBV20-1,CSARGVGADTEAFF
TRBJ1-1,TRBV28,CASSLGQGAFEAFF